This T cell receptor (beta chain) was observed in a study of cytomegalovirus exposure and HLA in healthy donors. Notes on the study in general: In a later analysis, at a false discovery rate of 0.05, roughly 17,000 TCR beta sequences were associated with HLA alleles.

Use of 60 Vbeta and 13 Jbeta primers characterized the PCR. Study processing details: In a later analysis, some 80 million unique TCR beta chains included roughly 11 million shared by two or more donors. Assay used: immunoSEQ multiplex PCR; TCRdb lists only in-frame clones, some missing. V and J calls and clone size are given by that table; D and trimming were obtained from the DNA. The table records approximately 52,000 clones, roughly 77% of them present only once. As to this clone: The antigen remains unidentified.

CDR1 is GTSNPN, CDR2 SVGIG, per germline (reference sequence). V was pared by 0 bases and J by 3 bases, with 4 bases of the junction left unmatched. This CDR3 has 15 amino acids. The rearrangement joins TRBV30 to TRBJ2-2; 7 bases are a match to TRBD2. The sample comprised PBMCs. This TCR was recovered from a female donor in good health and CMV-seronegative. Here the CDR3 reads CAWSVGGGDTGELFF. The CDR3 DNA follows: TGTGCCTGGAGTGTCGGGGGAGGGGACACCGGGGAGCTGTTTTTT.